These 2 T cell receptor beta chains originate from one sample sequenced in a study of blood T cell repertoires in COVID-19. Clones were sequenced by immunoSEQ multiplex PCR, and TCRdb holds only the in-frame ones, with some missing. This sample has around 100,000 clones, with 75% to 90% found just once. The sequenced sample was peripheral blood. The receptors stem from a man aged 55 to 69 with acute or convalescent COVID-19.

The DNA for the CDR3 is TGTGCCAGCAGCAAGACAGGGGGTGAAGCTTTCTTT. Residues: CASSKTGGEAFF. The V call is TRBV5-8, the J call TRBJ1-1, with TRBD1 matching over 9 bases. This CDR3 is built from 12 residues. J lost 7 bases, V lost 4 bases, and 2 bases had no gene match. CDR1 SGHTS and CDR2 YDEGEE come from the germline V gene.

The chain couples TRBV5-4 to TRBJ2-5; D perhaps matches TRBD2 (7 bases). This CDR3 contains 17 residues. V lost 5 bases to trimming and J lost 0 bases, with 20 bases between them. From germline, CDR1 is SGHNT and CDR2 YYREEE (reference sequence). The CDR3 sequence is CASSRPTAGDNQETQYF. In nucleotides, the CDR3 is TGTGCCAGCAGTCGCCCTACCGCGGGGGACAACCAAGAGACCCAGTACTTC.